Presented here are 22 T cell receptor beta chains from one specimen sequenced in a study of blood T cell repertoires in COVID-19. Profiled with immunoSEQ multiplex PCR; TCRdb holds only in-frame clones, not every one. The sample lists more than 110,000 clones; 76% were seen once. The sample comprised peripheral blood. All receptors derive from a woman aged 80 or over with active or convalescent COVID-19.

This clone was detected only a few times. The V and J genes are TRBV12-1 and TRBJ1-5. TRBV12-1 is noted as a pseudogene. There are 15 residues in the CDR3. The CDR3 DNA reads TGTGCCAGCAGCCCGCGCGGGGTCCCCAATCAGCCCCAGCATTTT. Translation gives CASSPRGVPNQPQHF.

Notes on this clone: One end of the junction fails to match germline, which may point to a read error. The CDR3 loop reads CASSRSSGVIF. In DNA, the CDR3 is TGTGCCAGCAGCCGGAGTAGCGGGGTTATCTTC. The J gene is TRBJ2-7, the V gene TRBV13, with 8 positions matching TRBD2. The CDR3 has 11 amino acids. Germline V gene data show CDR1 as PRHDT and CDR2 as FYEKMQ (reference sequence).

This chain links TRBV29-1 with TRBJ1-1; no clear D gene. Between the trimmed V and J ends, which lost 1 base and 7 bases, there was a span of 10 bases. The CDR3 loop spans 12 amino acids. The germline V gene has CDR1 SQVTM and CDR2 ANQGSEA. The CDR3 DNA reads as TGCAGCGTTGAAGCTTCTTTATATGAAGCTTTCTTT. Its protein is CSVEASLYEAFF. The whole variable domain, filled in from reference TRBV29-1 and TRBJ1-1, reads SAVISQKPSRDICQRGTSLTIQCQVDSQVTMMFWYRQQPGQSLTLIATANQGSEATYESGFVIDKFPISRPNLTFSTLTVSNMSPEDSSIYLCSVEASLYEAFFGQGTRLTVV.

V and J are TRBV2 and TRBJ1-3; TRBD1 aligns across 8 bases. This CDR3 is built from 17 residues. Germline CDR1 is SNHLY and CDR2 is FYNNEI. J lost 0 bases, V lost 1 base, and 5 bases had no gene match. CDR3 amino acids: CASSEGQGAISGNTIYF. The CDR3 region has the DNA TGTGCCAGCAGTGAAGGGCAGGGGGCCATCTCTGGAAACACCATATATTTT.

The gene calls are TRBV5-1 and TRBJ2-7; D remains unclear. The CDR3 loop spans 13 amino acids. V was shortened by 5 bases and J by 4 bases, with 13 bases between the two germline ends. The germline V gene encodes CDR1 SGHRS and CDR2 YFSETQ. The CDR3 reads CASRSGDTYEQYF. The CDR3, as DNA: TGCGCCAGCAGATCCGGAGATACATACGAGCAGTACTTC.

This chain links TRBV7-2 with TRBJ2-7; 7 bases are shared with TRBD2. This CDR3 spans 14 amino acids. Trimming took 4 bases from V and 0 from J; bases not matched to a gene: 3. CDR1 and CDR2 from the germline V gene are SGHTA and FQGNSA. The CDR3 region has the DNA TGTGCCAGCAGCTGGGGGGGAGACTCCTACGAGCAGTACTTC. It yields the protein CASSWGGDSYEQYF.

This clone showed up just a few times. This CDR3 reads CARSLRQGATGEQYF. The CDR3 DNA reads as TGTGCCAGAAGCTTAAGACAGGGGGCAACGGGCGAGCAGTACTTC. This sequence joins TRBV5-3 and TRBJ2-7; 10 bases are a match to TRBD1. TRBV5-3 is treated as an ORF (open reading frame) with a function not yet certain. The CDR3 has 15 residues. V lost 2 bases, J lost 6 bases, and 8 bases stayed unmatched.

In nucleotides, the CDR3 is TGTGCCAGCAGCTCCGGGACAGCTTATCAGCCCCAGCATTTT. Translation: CASSSGTAYQPQHF. V gene TRBV7-2 combines with J gene TRBJ1-5; 7 bases are a match to TRBD1. Unmatched junction bases numbered 5, after V lost 4 bases and J lost 5 bases. Germline V gene sequence: CDR1 SGHTA, CDR2 FQGNSA. The CDR3 runs 14 residues. The full variable domain, in which reference TRBV7-2 and TRBJ1-5 provide the parts outside the CDR3, is GAGVSQSPSNKVTEKGKDVELRCDPISGHTALYWYRQSLGQGLEFLIYFQGNSAPDKSGLPSDRFSAERTGGSVSTLTIQRTQQEDSAVYLCASSSGTAYQPQHFGDGTRLSIL.

The chain couples TRBV9 to TRBJ2-7; D gene unclear. The V and J ends lost 0 bases and 2 bases respectively, with 15 bases between them. The V gene's germline CDR1 is SGDLS and CDR2 YYNGEE. The CDR3 is 16 residues long. The CDR3 reads CASSVDRYPNTYEQYF. The CDR3 DNA is TGTGCCAGCAGCGTAGACCGATACCCGAACACCTACGAGCAGTACTTC.

The rearrangement joins TRBV6-5 to TRBJ1-6; 8 positions agree with TRBD1. J lost 6 bases, V lost 9 bases, and 10 bases had no gene match. In germline, CDR1 is MNHEY, CDR2 SVGAGI. The CDR3 length is 15 residues. The CDR3, as DNA: TGTGCCAGTTTAGAACCGGGACAGGCTAATTCACCCCTCCACTTT. Translating gives CASLEPGQANSPLHF.

This clone was seen a handful of times. The chain links TRBV5-1 to TRBJ2-1; 7 nucleotides line up with TRBD2. V was pared by 3 bases and J by 1 base, with 7 bases of the junction left unmatched. The CDR3 sequence is 16 residues long. Germline assignment: CDR1 SGHRS and CDR2 YFSETQ. The CDR3 bases are TGCGCCAGCAGCTCGACCGGGACTACATCCTACAATGAGCAGTTCTTC. This translates into CASSSTGTTSYNEQFF.

V is TRBV5-6 and J is TRBJ2-2, with D maybe TRBD2 (6 bases). This CDR3 contains 15 residues. Germline assignment: CDR1 SGHDT and CDR2 YYEEEE. V was trimmed by 1 base and J by 1 base, leaving 8 bases between them. CDR3 loop: CASSLSGVNTGELFF. Here the CDR3 DNA reads TGTGCCAGCAGCTTGTCGGGGGTGAACACCGGGGAGCTGTTTTTT.

V and J are TRBV7-2 and TRBJ2-5; the D gene is possibly TRBD2 (6 bases). From germline, CDR1 is SGHTA and CDR2 FQGNSA. V was shortened by 5 bases and J by 5 bases, with 12 bases between the two germline ends. This CDR3 contains 13 residues. Here the CDR3 reads CASSGGFVETQYF. CDR3 DNA sequence: TGTGCCAGCAGCGGGGGGTTTGTGGAGACCCAGTACTTC.

J is TRBJ1-1 and V is TRBV6-1; D unclear. With 2 bases removed from V and 5 bases from J, the gap between germline ends came to 9 bases. Germline values: CDR1 MNHNS, CDR2 SASEGT. This CDR3 is 13 amino acids long. The chain's CDR3 is CASSEISGTEAFF. The DNA for the CDR3 is TGTGCCAGCAGTGAAATTTCGGGTACTGAAGCTTTCTTT.

This clone was seen more than once but under ten times. The J gene is TRBJ1-3, the V gene TRBV7-2, with D perhaps TRBD1 (5 bases). V was shortened by 8 bases and J by 0 bases, with 17 bases between the two germline ends. There are 16 residues in the CDR3. Germline CDR1 reads SGHTA; CDR2 reads FQGNSA. In DNA form, the CDR3 reads TGTGCCAGCGGGCGGGCGGGACCAGGCTCTGGAAACACCATATATTTT. This encodes CASGRAGPGSGNTIYF.

This chain joins TRBV7-6 and TRBJ1-1; D is perhaps TRBD1 (5 bases). This CDR3 has 15 amino acids. Trimming left V 2 bases short and J 3 bases short, with 13 bases between. Per the germline V gene, CDR1 is SGHVS and CDR2 is FNYEAQ. In DNA, the CDR3 is TGTGCCAGCAGCTTAATCGACAGACTGGACACTGAAGCTTTCTTT. As protein: CASSLIDRLDTEAFF. The variable domain in full, with the rest retrieved from reference TRBV7-6 and TRBJ1-1, is GAGVSQSPRYKVTKRGQDVALRCDPISGHVSLYWYRQALGQGPEFLTYFNYEAQQDKSGLPNDRFSAERPEGSISTLTIQRTEQRDSAMYRCASSLIDRLDTEAFFGQGTRLTVV.

Note on this clone: Additional DNA sequences in this sample encode the identical CDR3. V usage is TRBV12-3 or TRBV12-4 and J usage is TRBJ1-2; 8 bases align to TRBD1. J gave up 5 bases and V 3 bases, and 2 bases lay outside the gene matches. The CDR3 runs to 13 residues. CDR3 amino acids: CASSFQGAYGYTF. The CDR3 DNA reads TGTGCCAGCAGTTTCCAGGGGGCTTATGGCTACACCTTC.

The chain uses TRBV13 and TRBJ2-1, with TRBD2 matching over 8 bases. With V trimmed by 9 bases and J by 8 bases, 15 bases remained unmatched. Germline V gene sequence: CDR1 PRHDT, CDR2 FYEKMQ (reference sequence). The CDR3 consists of 15 residues. The CDR3 region is CASRIGGAGYYEQFF. The CDR3 DNA reads as TGTGCCAGTCGAATCGGGGGGGCCGGCTATTATGAGCAGTTCTTC.

The rearrangement uses TRBV19 and TRBJ2-3; possibly TRBD2 for D (7 bases). The germline gives CDR1 LNHDA, CDR2 SQIVND (reference sequence). The CDR3 runs 14 residues. The V and J ends lost 6 bases and 3 bases respectively, with 13 bases between them. The DNA of the CDR3 is TGTGCCAGTAGCCCGCGGGGGCAGACAGATACGCAGTATTTT. Residues: CASSPRGQTDTQYF.

The chain couples TRBV6-5 to TRBJ1-1; 8 bases align to TRBD1. V shed 6 bases, J shed 1 base, and the junction held 7 bases outside the gene matches. There are 15 residues in the CDR3. Germline V gene lookup returns CDR1 MNHEY and CDR2 SVGAGI. The CDR3 coding sequence is TGTGCCAGCAGCTACAGGGGGTCAGGGAACACTGAAGCTTTCTTT. This sequence encodes CASSYRGSGNTEAFF.

This clone was counted once. The J gene is TRBJ2-7, the V gene TRBV7-9; TRBD1 matches 8 bases. This CDR3 has 14 amino acids. Trimming removed 6 bases from V and 4 bases from J; junction bases left unmatched: 8. Germline V gene sequence: CDR1 SEHNR, CDR2 FQNEAQ (reference sequence). CDR3 residues: CASSSDRGTYEQYF. In DNA, the CDR3 is TGTGCCAGCAGTTCAGACAGGGGTACATACGAGCAGTACTTC.

The chain has TRBV7-9 and TRBJ2-2; D gene uncertain. Trimming stripped 5 bases from V and 0 bases from J, with 10 bases between. Looked up from germline, CDR1 is SEHNR and CDR2 is FQNEAQ (reference sequence). The CDR3 has 15 amino acids. The CDR3 loop reads CASSPVAANTGELFF. CDR3 nucleotide sequence: TGTGCCAGCAGCCCCGTAGCTGCGAACACCGGGGAGCTGTTTTTT.